The 30 T cell receptor beta chains below come from one sample, sequenced in a study of CD8 T cells in Susac syndrome. Random hexamers served to reverse transcribe about 0.5 to 1 ug RNA. TCRdb re-called the immunoSEQ multiplex PCR reads with MiXCR, one entry per CDR3 protein. The sample lists approximately 87,000 distinct CDR3 sequences; 95% to 96% were seen once. The sequenced material came from CD8+ T cells from PBMCs. These receptors all come from a human donor with Susac syndrome.

The gene calls are TRBV27 and TRBJ2-7; tentatively, D is TRBD1 (6 bases). Germline CDR1 MNHEY, CDR2 SMNVEV (reference sequence). The CDR3 totals 11 residues. V dropped 10 bases and J dropped 3 bases, with 10 bases sitting between them. The CDR3 nucleotides are TGTGCCACTCGCAGGGGCTACGAGCAGTACTTC. Translating gives CATRRGYEQYF.

The gene calls are TRBV14 and TRBJ1-4; no reliable D call. In germline, CDR1 is SGHDN, CDR2 FVKESK. V gave up 4 bases and J gave up 5 bases, with 11 bases separating them. The CDR3 is 14 amino acids. CDR3 in amino acids: CASSPWEENEKLFF. The DNA for the CDR3 is TGTGCCAGCAGCCCTTGGGAGGAAAATGAAAAACTGTTTTTT.

The chain combines TRBV7-8 with TRBJ1-2, with D possibly being TRBD1 (5 bases). The CDR3 runs to 15 residues. Germline V CDR1 and CDR2: SGHVS, FQNEAQ. Trimming pared 1 base from V and 4 bases from J, leaving 13 bases between. DNA of the CDR3: TGTGCCAGCAGCTTAGAAGGGGCGGTGGCCTATGGCTACACCTTC. It is translated as CASSLEGAVAYGYTF.

The rearrangement joins TRBV4-3 to TRBJ2-7, with 9 nucleotides matching TRBD2. Germline V gene data show CDR1 as LGHNA and CDR2 as YSLEER. V lost 4 bases to trimming and J lost 3 bases; unmatched junction nucleotides: 7. The CDR3 totals 15 residues. The CDR3, as DNA: TGCGCCAGCAGCCCCGACCCAGCGGGAGGCTACGAGCAGTACTTC. Translated, it gives CASSPDPAGGYEQYF.

The rearrangement uses TRBV9 and TRBJ2-3; D might be TRBD1 or TRBD2, each matching 8 bases. V was cut by 4 bases and J by 3 bases, with 18 bases left in between. CDR1 SGDLS and CDR2 YYNGEE come from the germline V gene. The CDR3 contains 16 residues. The CDR3 region is CASSRIAGQETDTQYF. CDR3 in DNA: TGTGCCAGCAGCCGTATAGCGGGACAGGAGACAGATACGCAGTATTTT. Complete variable domain (other parts from reference TRBV9 and TRBJ2-3): DSGVTQTPKHLITATGQRVTLRCSPRSGDLSVYWYQQSLDQGLQFLIQYYNGEERAKGNILERFSAQQFPDLHSELNLSSLELGDSALYFCASSRIAGQETDTQYFGPGTRLTVL.

V and J are TRBV28 and TRBJ2-7; 10 bases map to TRBD1. The V gene end was trimmed by 10 bases and the J gene end by 3 bases; junction bases not matched to a gene: 12. The germline gives CDR1 MDHEN, CDR2 SYDVKM. This CDR3 region has 15 residues. CDR3 DNA sequence: TGTGCCACCACTCCGGGACAGGGGAGGGTCTACGAGCAGTACTTC. Protein: CATTPGQGRVYEQYF.

This chain joins TRBV4-3 and TRBJ2-2; TRBD1 might be the D (5 bases). This CDR3 contains 17 residues. V was pared by 0 bases and J by 2 bases, with 13 bases between. Per the germline V gene, CDR1 is LGHNA and CDR2 is YSLEER. The CDR3 protein is CASSQDIGAPNTGELFF. The CDR3 bases are TGCGCCAGCAGCCAAGACATAGGGGCGCCCAACACCGGGGAGCTGTTTTTT.

This chain joins TRBV27 and TRBJ1-1, with D maybe TRBD1 (5 bases). Between the trimmed V and J ends, which lost 8 bases and 10 bases, there was a span of 23 bases. Germline CDR1 and CDR2: MNHEY and SMNVEV (reference sequence). CDR3 size: 14 residues. The CDR3 DNA reads TGTGCCAGCGTCGGGCGTGGTGGGGCGGTGGCAGCTTTCTTT. This translates into CASVGRGGAVAAFF.

The chain combines TRBV19 with TRBJ2-7, with 9 bases lining up with TRBD1. This CDR3 is 14 amino acids long. Germline CDR1 is LNHDA and CDR2 is SQIVND (reference sequence). Trimming removed 5 bases from V and 6 bases from J; junction bases left unmatched: 8. CDR3 residues: CASSLSGTGTEQYF. The CDR3 DNA is TGTGCCAGTAGTTTATCCGGGACAGGGACCGAGCAGTACTTC.

This chain uses TRBV27 with TRBJ2-1; 8 nucleotides line up with TRBD2. V lost 2 bases to trimming and J lost 7 bases; unmatched junction nucleotides: 10. Germline loops: CDR1 MNHEY, CDR2 SMNVEV (reference sequence). The CDR3 runs 16 residues. This CDR3 reads CASSLEASGPINEQFF. CDR3 nucleotides: TGTGCCAGCAGTTTAGAGGCTAGCGGGCCCATTAATGAGCAGTTCTTC.

The chain uses TRBV15 and TRBJ2-7; TRBD1 matches 7 bases. The CDR3 sequence is 13 residues long. V lost 1 base to trimming and J lost 6 bases; unmatched junction nucleotides: 3. Germline-derived CDR1 and CDR2 are LNHNV and YYDKDF (reference sequence). In DNA form, the CDR3 reads TGTGCCACCAGCAGAGCACAGGGGTCCGAGCAGTACTTC. Translation gives CATSRAQGSEQYF.

J is TRBJ2-1 and V is TRBV28, with a weak D call TRBD2 (6 bases). The germline V gene encodes CDR1 MDHEN and CDR2 SYDVKM. Trimming removed 6 bases at V and 10 bases at J, with 31 bases between. This CDR3 has 18 amino acids. The chain's CDR3 is CASRVDSYWVSRGAEQFF. CDR3 in DNA: TGTGCCAGCAGAGTTGATTCCTATTGGGTGTCGCGCGGGGCGGAGCAGTTCTTC.

The V call is TRBV10-3, the J call TRBJ1-5; D ambiguous. Germline CDR1 is ENHRY and CDR2 is SYGVKD. This CDR3 region has 10 residues. Trimming shortened V by 10 bases and J by 5 bases, and 6 bases separated the two germline ends. The CDR3 DNA is TGTGCCAACCCGCATCAGCCCCAGCATTTT. Translating gives CANPHQPQHF.

V usage is TRBV20-1 and J usage is TRBJ2-7; TRBD1 matches at 9 bases. The V gene's germline CDR1 is DFQATT and CDR2 SNEGSKA (reference sequence). The CDR3 length is 14 residues. With 6 bases clipped from V and 3 bases from J, the junction kept 9 bases outside the gene matches. This chain's CDR3 is CSAPDRDRDYEQYF. In nucleotides, the CDR3 is TGCAGTGCCCCGGACCGGGACAGGGACTACGAGCAGTACTTC.

The chain carries TRBV14 and TRBJ2-6; 7 bases are a match to TRBD1. Trimming at V came to 4 bases and at J to 4 bases, leaving 16 bases not matched to a gene. The CDR3 is 19 amino acids. CDR1 is SGHDN, CDR2 FVKESK, per germline. The CDR3 nucleotides are TGTGCCAGCAGCCCCCGAGGGGGCAGTTGGTTCGCCGGGGCCAACGTCCTGACTTTC. Translating it yields CASSPRGGSWFAGANVLTF. The variable domain in full, completed from reference TRBV14 and TRBJ2-6, reads EAGVTQFPSHSVIEKGQTVTLRCDPISGHDNLYWYRRVMGKEIKFLLHFVKESKQDESGMPNNRFLAERTGGTYSTLKVQPAELEDSGVYFCASSPRGGSWFAGANVLTFGAGSRLTVL.

CDR3 sequence: CSVRLDYIQYF. The CDR3 DNA sequence: TGCAGCGTTAGGCTTGACTACATTCAGTACTTC. The J gene is TRBJ2-4, the V gene TRBV29-1; no clear D gene. V lost 5 bases to trimming and J lost 8 bases, with 10 bases between them. Germline V CDR1 and CDR2: SQVTM, ANQGSEA. The CDR3 extends over 11 amino acids.

The chain employs TRBV21-1 and TRBJ1-1. TRBV21-1 is termed a pseudogene. The CDR3 covers 10 residues. The CDR3 spells CASSPRQAFF. The CDR3 DNA follows: TGTGCCAGCAGCCCCCGTCAAGCTTTCTTT.

This chain's CDR3 is CASSHGDWNEQFF. The CDR3 bases are TGTGCCAGCAGCCATGGGGACTGGAATGAGCAGTTCTTC. V usage is TRBV14 and J usage is TRBJ2-1; TRBD2 might be the D (6 bases). This CDR3 is built from 13 residues. Looked up from germline, CDR1 is SGHDN and CDR2 is FVKESK. V lost 3 bases and J 7 bases, leaving 10 bases between the germline ends.

The chain recombines TRBV29-1 with TRBJ1-2, with 10 bases aligning to TRBD1. V was clipped by 7 bases and J by 6 bases; unmatched bases: 5. Germline V gene sequence: CDR1 SQVTM, CDR2 ANQGSEA. This CDR3 region has 12 residues. CDR3 sequence (DNA): TGCAGCGGGGGGGGACAGGGGAATGGCTACACCTTC. It codes for CSGGGQGNGYTF.

This chain connects TRBV4-3 to TRBJ2-3; D is ambiguous. Germline V gives CDR1 LGHNA, CDR2 YSLEER. This CDR3 spans 16 amino acids. Trimming took off 2 bases at V and 0 bases at J, with 12 bases between the two ends. The CDR3 region is CASSQSGPTSTDTQYF. CDR3 DNA sequence: TGCGCCAGCAGCCAATCAGGACCAACTAGCACAGATACGCAGTATTTT.

V gene TRBV12-5 combines with J gene TRBJ1-5, with 7 bases lining up with TRBD1. The J segment lost 0 bases and the V segment lost 3 bases, leaving 2 bases of the junction unmatched. The CDR3 has 15 residues. Per germline, CDR1 LGHNT and CDR2 FRNRAP. CDR3: CASGFTGDSNQPQHF. CDR3 DNA: TGTGCTAGTGGTTTTACAGGGGATAGCAATCAGCCCCAGCATTTT.

V gene TRBV4-2 combines with J gene TRBJ1-1; D is undetermined. V dropped 1 base and J dropped 5 bases, with 14 bases sitting between them. Looked up from germline, CDR1 is LGHNA and CDR2 is YNFKEQ. There are 15 residues in the CDR3. The CDR3 protein is CASSQGFSAGTEAFF. DNA for the CDR3: TGTGCCAGCAGCCAAGGTTTCTCGGCGGGGACTGAAGCTTTCTTT.

This clonotype was detected a few times. The rearrangement uses TRBV6-2 or TRBV6-3 and TRBJ2-7; D gene unclear. Germline CDR1 reads MNHEY; CDR2 reads SVGEGT. The V end was cut by 5 bases, the J end by 2 bases, with 4 bases between. The CDR3 contains 11 residues. The CDR3 region has the DNA TGTGCCAGCAGTCCAGCCTACGAGCAGTACTTC. Protein sequence: CASSPAYEQYF.

The CDR3 nucleotides are TGTGCCAGCAAAGGGACTAGCGGGAGGGCCGTGGATACGCAGTATTTT. This codes for CASKGTSGRAVDTQYF. The chain employs TRBV2 and TRBJ2-3; 16 bases match TRBD2. CDR1 and CDR2 from the germline V gene are SNHLY and FYNNEI. Trimming took 7 bases from V and 6 from J; bases not matched to a gene: 7. This CDR3 is built from 16 residues.

The chain carries TRBV12-3 or TRBV12-4 and TRBJ2-5; the D gene is possibly TRBD2 (6 bases). V was shortened by 1 base and J by 9 bases, with 12 bases between the two germline ends. CDR3 size: 13 residues. Written as DNA, the CDR3 is TGTGCCAGCAGTTTAGTCGATCGCGGGGCCCAGTACTTC. Protein sequence: CASSLVDRGAQYF.

There are a few counts of this clonotype. The rearrangement joins TRBV28 to TRBJ2-3; D might be TRBD1 (6 bases). Germline CDR1 is MDHEN and CDR2 is SYDVKM. V shed 6 bases and J shed 0 bases, with 13 bases lying between them. CDR3 size: 15 residues. The CDR3 DNA follows: TGTGCCAGCAGCCAGGGGACGGCTAGCACAGATACGCAGTATTTT. Residues: CASSQGTASTDTQYF. The whole variable domain, filled in from reference TRBV28 and TRBJ2-3, reads DVKVTQSSRYLVKRTGEKVFLECVQDMDHENMFWYRQDPGLGLRLIYFSYDVKMKEKGDIPEGYSVSREKKERFSLILESASTNQTSMYLCASSQGTASTDTQYFGPGTRLTVL.

CDR3 amino acids: CASSPSRRDFTYEQYF. The CDR3 nucleotides read TGTGCCAGCAGTCCATCGAGGAGGGACTTCACCTACGAGCAGTACTTC. The chain recombines TRBV27 with TRBJ2-7, with a possible D match to TRBD2 (6 bases). Between the trimmed V and J ends, which lost 5 bases and 2 bases, there was a span of 19 bases. The germline CDR1 and CDR2 sequences are MNHEY and SMNVEV (reference sequence). The CDR3 length is 16 residues.

The DNA for the CDR3 is TGTGCCAGCTCATCTCCCGGACAGTTGGTAGAGCCGAACACCGGGGAGCTGTTTTTT. It encodes CASSSPGQLVEPNTGELFF. This rearrangement joins TRBV18 to TRBJ2-2; tentatively, D is TRBD1 (6 bases). CDR1 KGHSH and CDR2 LQKENI come from the germline V gene. The CDR3 has 19 residues. Trimming removed 5 bases at V and 0 bases at J, with 22 bases between.

The genes are TRBV5-6 and TRBJ2-5; 9 nucleotides align to TRBD1. V lost 3 bases to trimming and J lost 2 bases; unmatched junction nucleotides: 2. Germline V gives CDR1 SGHDT, CDR2 YYEEEE. This CDR3 has 14 amino acids. Here the CDR3 DNA reads TGTGCCAGCAGCTGGGGGACAGGGCAAGAGACCCAGTACTTC. Translating it yields CASSWGTGQETQYF.

The J gene is TRBJ1-2, the V gene TRBV12-3 or TRBV12-4; 7 bases fit TRBD1. The trim removed 5 bases at V and 1 base at J, leaving 1 base unmatched. The CDR3 contains 13 residues. The CDR3 protein is CASSDRVNYGYTF. CDR3 DNA sequence: TGTGCCAGCAGTGACAGGGTTAACTATGGCTACACCTTC.